This TCR beta chain comes out of a study of T cells in Graves' hyperthyroidism and ophthalmopathy. General study points: Stable hyperthyroidism and ophthalmopathy were separated using 13 V-J signatures.

This clonotype came up a few times. Its antigen is not identified. The CDR3 extends over 16 amino acids. CDR1 DFQATT and CDR2 SNEGSKA come from the germline V gene (reference sequence). Trimming left V 0 bases short and J 1 base short, with 15 bases between. TCR beta CDR3 regions were amplified from RNA. Primed by the HTBI set, a first-round RT-PCR was run on the TCR CDR3. Each CDR3 protein is one row after TCRdb ran MiXCR on the multiplex PCR reads. The sample lists 800,000 or so distinct CDR3 sequences, about two fifths occurring once. The hyperthyroidism patients had all been newly diagnosed, and their disease duration was under 2 months. Their ages ranged from 18 to 65 years.

The sequenced material came from blood. This chain connects TRBV20-1 to TRBJ1-2; D not certain. This receptor was identified in a man between 18 and 29 years old with Graves' hyperthyroidism. DNA of the CDR3: TGCAGTGCTAGAGATAAAATGAGGGAGGTTAACTATGGCTACACCTTC. It specifies CSARDKMREVNYGYTF.